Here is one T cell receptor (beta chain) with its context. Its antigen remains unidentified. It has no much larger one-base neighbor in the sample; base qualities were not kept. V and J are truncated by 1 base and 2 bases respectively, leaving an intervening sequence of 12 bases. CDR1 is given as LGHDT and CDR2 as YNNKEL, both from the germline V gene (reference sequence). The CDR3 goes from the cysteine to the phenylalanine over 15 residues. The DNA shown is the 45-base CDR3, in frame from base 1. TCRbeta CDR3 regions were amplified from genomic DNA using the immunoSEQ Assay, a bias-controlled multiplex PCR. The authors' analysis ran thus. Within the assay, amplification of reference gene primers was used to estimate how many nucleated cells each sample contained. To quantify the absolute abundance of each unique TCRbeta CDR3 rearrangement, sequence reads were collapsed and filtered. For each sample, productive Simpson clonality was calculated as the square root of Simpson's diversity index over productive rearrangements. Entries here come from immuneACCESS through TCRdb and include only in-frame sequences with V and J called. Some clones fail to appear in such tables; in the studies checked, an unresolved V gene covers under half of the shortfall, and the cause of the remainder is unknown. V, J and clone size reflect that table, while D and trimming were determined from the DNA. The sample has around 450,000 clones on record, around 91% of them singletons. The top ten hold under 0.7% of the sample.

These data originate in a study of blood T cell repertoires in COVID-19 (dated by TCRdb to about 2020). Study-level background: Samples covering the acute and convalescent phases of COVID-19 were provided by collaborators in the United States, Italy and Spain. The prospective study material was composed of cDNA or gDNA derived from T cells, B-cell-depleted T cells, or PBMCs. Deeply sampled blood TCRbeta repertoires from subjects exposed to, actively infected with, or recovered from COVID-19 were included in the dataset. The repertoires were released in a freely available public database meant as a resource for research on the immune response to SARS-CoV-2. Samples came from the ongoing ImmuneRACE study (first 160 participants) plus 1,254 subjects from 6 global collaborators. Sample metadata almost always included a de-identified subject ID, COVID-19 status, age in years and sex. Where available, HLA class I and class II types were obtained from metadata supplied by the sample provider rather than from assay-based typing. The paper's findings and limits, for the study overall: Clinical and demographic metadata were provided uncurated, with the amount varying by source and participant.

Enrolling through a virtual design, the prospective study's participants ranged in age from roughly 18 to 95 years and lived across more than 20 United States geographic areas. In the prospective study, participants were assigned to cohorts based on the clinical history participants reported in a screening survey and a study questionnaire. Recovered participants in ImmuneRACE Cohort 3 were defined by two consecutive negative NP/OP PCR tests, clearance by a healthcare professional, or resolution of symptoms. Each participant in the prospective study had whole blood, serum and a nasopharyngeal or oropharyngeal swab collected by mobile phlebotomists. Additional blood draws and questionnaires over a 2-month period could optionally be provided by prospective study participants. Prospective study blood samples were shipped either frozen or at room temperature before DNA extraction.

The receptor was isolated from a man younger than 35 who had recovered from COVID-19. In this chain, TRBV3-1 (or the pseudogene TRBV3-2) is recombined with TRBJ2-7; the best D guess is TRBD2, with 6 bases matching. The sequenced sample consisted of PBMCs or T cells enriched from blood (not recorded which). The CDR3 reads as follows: CASSQVSGGPYEQYF. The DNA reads TGTGCCAGCAGCCAAGTTAGCGGCGGCCCCTACGAGCAGTACTTC.